Sequencing of this TCR beta chain was carried out in a study of human T cells and chemical hapten exposure. Study-level background: Per-sample TCR yield variability stemmed mainly from small pooled library volume differences.

This clonotype has more than one count but fewer than ten. The antigen is not known. Findings of the study overall: Those TCRs sitting above 1 in 1000 frequency stayed the same with DPC sensitization.

Whole blood that had not been fractionated was the source of extracted total RNA. Unique molecular identifiers were attached to individual cDNA molecules during library preparation. As handled by the study authors: Between roughly 20,000 and 700,000 TCRs appeared in each sample, and the median stood at around 92,000. Using its own MiXCR run on the reads, TCRdb lists one record per CDR3 protein. These V and J calls originate from TCRdb's pipeline instead of the authors' own analysis. This table holds about 120,000 distinct CDR3 sequences, more than 8.5% found once. V was pared by 1 base and J by 1 base, with 13 bases between. CDR1 SGHVS and CDR2 FQNEAQ come from the germline V gene. CDR3 length: 16 residues.

Sample: whole blood. The source is a human donor in good health. Some clones in this sample may be carry-over from other donors' samples. This chain uses TRBV7-8 with TRBJ1-1, with D tentatively TRBD1 (5 bases). The CDR3: CASSLGGAGPNTEAFF. The DNA for the CDR3 is TGTGCCAGCAGCTTAGGGGGAGCAGGGCCGAACACTGAAGCTTTCTTT. The full variable domain, completed using reference TRBV7-8 and TRBJ1-1, is GAGVSQSPRYKVAKRGQDVALRCDPISGHVSLFWYQQALGQGPEFLTYFQNEAQLDKSGLPSDRFFAERPEGSVSTLKIQRTQQEDSAVYLCASSLGGAGPNTEAFFGQGTRLTVV.